This is a list of T cell receptor beta chains from one sample in a study of pediatric ulcerative colitis. Generated by immunoSEQ multiplex PCR, the TCRdb table keeps only in-frame clones and is missing some. The sample lists around 36,000 clones; approximately 78% were seen once. The sample was gut tissue. Receptors were obtained from a boy aged 10-17 years with mild ulcerative colitis. Both conserved end residues are part of each CDR3. The D gene is left open where the match is weak. Size values are once, few and many counts, or a class for expanded clones, and some rows have none.

V gene: TRBV5-1
clone size: -
J gene: TRBJ1-4
D gene: -
CDR3 protein: CASSFLPPPRATNEKLFF
CDR3 DNA: TGCGCCAGCAGCTTTCTCCCACCTCCGCGGGCAACTAATGAAAAACTGTTTTTT

V gene: TRBV4-1
clone size: -
J gene: TRBJ2-1
D gene: TRBD2
CDR3 protein: CASSPERGGYEQFF
CDR3 DNA: TGCGCCAGCAGCCCCGAACGCGGGGGATATGAGCAGTTCTTC

V gene: TRBV19
clone size: -
J gene: TRBJ2-3
D gene: -
CDR3 protein: CASSETRQGGPDTQYF
CDR3 DNA: TGTGCCAGTAGTGAAACACGACAGGGAGGCCCAGATACGCAGTATTTT

V gene: TRBV5-4
clone size: -
J gene: TRBJ2-3
D gene: -
CDR3 protein: CASSLGGEGDTQYF
CDR3 DNA: TGTGCCAGCAGCTTGGGGGGCGAGGGGGATACGCAGTATTTT

V gene: TRBV7-9
clone size: -
J gene: TRBJ1-1
D gene: TRBD1
CDR3 protein: CASTLTGDTEAFF
CDR3 DNA: TGTGCCAGCACCCTGACAGGGGACACTGAAGCTTTCTTT

V gene: TRBV7-3
clone size: -
J gene: TRBJ2-5
D gene: -
CDR3 protein: CASSLEGAGVGTQYF
CDR3 DNA: TGTGCCAGCAGTTTGGAGGGGGCAGGAGTTGGGACCCAGTACTTC

V gene: TRBV30
clone size: -
J gene: TRBJ1-6
D gene: -
CDR3 protein: CAWSGGTRLRSYNSPLHF
CDR3 DNA: TGTGCCTGGAGTGGGGGGACGAGGTTGAGGTCCTATAATTCACCCCTCCACTTT

V gene: TRBV4-1
clone size: -
J gene: TRBJ1-1
D gene: -
CDR3 protein: CASSQGPQGERAFF
CDR3 DNA: TGCGCCAGCAGCCAAGGGCCCCAGGGAGAACGGGCTTTCTTT

V gene: TRBV6-1
clone size: -
J gene: TRBJ2-2
D gene: -
CDR3 protein: CASSVIWTGELFF
CDR3 DNA: TGTGCCAGCAGTGTGATCTGGACCGGGGAGCTGTTTTTT

V gene: TRBV18
clone size: once
J gene: TRBJ2-3
D gene: -
CDR3 protein: CASHQGSADTQYF
CDR3 DNA: TGTGCCAGCCATCAAGGGAGCGCAGATACGCAGTATTTT

V gene: TRBV14
clone size: -
J gene: TRBJ2-1
D gene: -
CDR3 protein: CASSYVRGEQFF
CDR3 DNA: TGTGCCAGCAGCTACGTACGAGGAGAACAGTTCTTC